This section outlines one T cell receptor beta chain sequence together with its context. The data derive from a study of cytomegalovirus exposure and HLA in healthy donors. This CDR3 spans 14 amino acids. V was shortened by 4 bases and J by 1 base, with 11 bases between the two germline ends. CDR1 and CDR2 from the germline V gene are SGDLS and YYNGEE. In the PCR, 60 Vbeta and 13 Jbeta primers were used. Some clones are missing from TCRdb's copy, which holds only in-frame ones; the method was immunoSEQ multiplex PCR. The profile covers about 150,000 clones, with roughly 83% appearing a single time and approximately 7.7% taken by the ten largest.

The chain uses TRBV9 and TRBJ1-1; D not resolved. The receptor comes from a man aged 30-40 years in good health and CMV-seropositive. Sequencing was performed on PBMCs. The CDR3 sequence: CASSLRPGNTEAFF. CDR3 bases: TGTGCCAGCAGCCTTCGTCCCGGGAACACTGAAGCTTTCTTT.